A selection of T cell receptor beta chains follows, all from one sample in a study of breast tumors, draining lymph nodes, adjacent tissues. In TCRdb, the multiplex PCR reads were re-called with MiXCR into one record per CDR3 protein. The repertoire consists of approximately 23,000 distinct CDR3 sequences, with 68% occurring once and the leading ten covering around a quarter. Sequenced: tumor-adjacent breast tissue. The receptors derive from a female donor with breast cancer. Some clones in this sample may be carry-over from other donors' samples. Each CDR3 is given with its conserved first and last residue.

CDR3aa: CASSLRLAGAHEQYF; j_gene: TRBJ2-7; v_gene: TRBV6-2/TRBV6-3
CDR3aa: CASSLTGPSHEQYF; j_gene: TRBJ2-7; v_gene: TRBV12-3/TRBV12-4
CDR3aa: CASSLGTAINSPLHF; j_gene: TRBJ1-6; v_gene: TRBV27
CDR3aa: CASSRTSGSEQYF; j_gene: TRBJ2-7; v_gene: TRBV7-9
CDR3aa: CATGSGYNEQFF; j_gene: TRBJ2-1; v_gene: TRBV15
CDR3aa: CASTLGDSPLHF; j_gene: TRBJ1-6; v_gene: TRBV12-3/TRBV12-4
CDR3aa: CASSLETGTEQYF; j_gene: TRBJ2-7; v_gene: TRBV5-1
CDR3aa: CASSLRGRTFRANTGELFF; j_gene: TRBJ2-2; v_gene: TRBV11-1
CDR3aa: CSAGDRSSGNTIYF; j_gene: TRBJ1-3; v_gene: TRBV20-1
CDR3aa: CASSTGTSGIVDEQYF; j_gene: TRBJ2-7; v_gene: TRBV12-5
CDR3aa: CASSPELAGPLPQYF; j_gene: TRBJ2-5; v_gene: TRBV5-1
CDR3aa: CSARDAGLATDTQYF; j_gene: TRBJ2-3; v_gene: TRBV20-1
CDR3aa: CASSYKYNEQYF; j_gene: TRBJ2-7; v_gene: TRBV6-6
CDR3aa: CSARWVAGMSDTQYF; j_gene: TRBJ2-3; v_gene: TRBV20-1
CDR3aa: CASSRGQDNEKLFF; j_gene: TRBJ1-4; v_gene: TRBV12-3/TRBV12-4
CDR3aa: CSATTLASSETQYF; j_gene: TRBJ2-5; v_gene: TRBV20-1
CDR3aa: CATSGQGGNQETQYF; j_gene: TRBJ2-5; v_gene: TRBV24-1
CDR3aa: CASRGDANTEAFF; j_gene: TRBJ1-1; v_gene: TRBV7-9
CDR3aa: CSARTGKGSYEQYF; j_gene: TRBJ2-7; v_gene: TRBV20-1
CDR3aa: CASSPVSRGNSPLHF; j_gene: TRBJ1-6; v_gene: TRBV6-5
CDR3aa: CASSTTGDFLETQYF; j_gene: TRBJ2-5; v_gene: TRBV5-4
CDR3aa: CASSPGKGQYF; j_gene: TRBJ2-3; v_gene: TRBV7-9
CDR3aa: CASSLEHSYEQYF; j_gene: TRBJ2-7; v_gene: TRBV7-9
CDR3aa: CSALAGSAYEQYF; j_gene: TRBJ2-7; v_gene: TRBV20-1
CDR3aa: CASSQNAEVSYNEQFF; j_gene: TRBJ2-1; v_gene: TRBV7-6
CDR3aa: CAISERGNTDTQYF; j_gene: TRBJ2-3; v_gene: TRBV10-3
CDR3aa: CASSVGTSGPLETQYF; j_gene: TRBJ2-5; v_gene: TRBV5-5
CDR3aa: CASSDGWTVDTEAFF; j_gene: TRBJ1-1; v_gene: TRBV5-1
CDR3aa: CASSLAGTYEQYF; j_gene: TRBJ2-7; v_gene: TRBV5-1
CDR3aa: CASSLMGDPGLGYNEQFF; j_gene: TRBJ2-1; v_gene: TRBV12-3/TRBV12-4
CDR3aa: CASSRGYEQYF; j_gene: TRBJ2-7; v_gene: TRBV19
CDR3aa: CASSQESDRAYGYTF; j_gene: TRBJ1-2; v_gene: TRBV3-1
CDR3aa: CSVGGAGELFF; j_gene: TRBJ2-2; v_gene: TRBV29-1
CDR3aa: CASSSWTSGQETQYF; j_gene: TRBJ2-5; v_gene: TRBV5-1
CDR3aa: CASSKGQPSGNTIYF; j_gene: TRBJ1-3; v_gene: TRBV13
CDR3aa: CASSTKRGTSGSISYNEQFF; j_gene: TRBJ2-1; v_gene: TRBV2
CDR3aa: CASRQKRGLGPYNEQFF; j_gene: TRBJ2-1; v_gene: TRBV19
CDR3aa: CASSPPGQGHEQYF; j_gene: TRBJ2-7; v_gene: TRBV6-5
CDR3aa: CASSLVSGVETQYF; j_gene: TRBJ2-5; v_gene: TRBV7-9
CDR3aa: CASSKGALYEQYF; j_gene: TRBJ2-7; v_gene: TRBV6-1
CDR3aa: CASSFRGGYGYTF; j_gene: TRBJ1-2; v_gene: TRBV12-3/TRBV12-4
CDR3aa: CASSLQTGTADTQYF; j_gene: TRBJ2-3; v_gene: TRBV6-6
CDR3aa: CASSPGGVKTQYF; j_gene: TRBJ2-5; v_gene: TRBV12-3/TRBV12-4
CDR3aa: CASSHSSYEQYF; j_gene: TRBJ2-7; v_gene: TRBV28
CDR3aa: CATLGHYNSPLHF; j_gene: TRBJ1-6; v_gene: TRBV28
CDR3aa: CAISASGRGETQYF; j_gene: TRBJ2-5; v_gene: TRBV10-3
CDR3aa: CSSSELNTEAFF; j_gene: TRBJ1-1; v_gene: TRBV20-1
CDR3aa: CASSRYPENIQYF; j_gene: TRBJ2-4; v_gene: TRBV12-3/TRBV12-4
CDR3aa: CASSFNRGQQETQYF; j_gene: TRBJ2-5; v_gene: TRBV5-4
CDR3aa: CASSQVRGGDEQFF; j_gene: TRBJ2-1; v_gene: TRBV4-2
CDR3aa: CASSLDVTSTDTQYF; j_gene: TRBJ2-3; v_gene: TRBV5-1
CDR3aa: CSAIDTGFSGNTIYF; j_gene: TRBJ1-3; v_gene: TRBV20-1
CDR3aa: CASSQGRTAYGYTF; j_gene: TRBJ1-2; v_gene: TRBV18
CDR3aa: CASSSTGGTYSTEAFF; j_gene: TRBJ1-1; v_gene: TRBV6-5
CDR3aa: CASSAGLAGGGEQFF; j_gene: TRBJ2-1; v_gene: TRBV5-6
CDR3aa: CASSVLRLLNSPLHF; j_gene: TRBJ1-6; v_gene: TRBV6-1
CDR3aa: CASGEHGGSPLHF; j_gene: TRBJ1-6; v_gene: TRBV6-4
CDR3aa: CASNPGGDEKLFF; j_gene: TRBJ1-4; v_gene: TRBV4-2
CDR3aa: CASSQEKEGKYGYTF; j_gene: TRBJ1-2; v_gene: TRBV4-2
CDR3aa: CAWSVPGTGGIGSPLHF; j_gene: TRBJ1-6; v_gene: TRBV30